The 29 T cell receptor beta chains below were found in one sample sequenced in a study of shared clonotypes between healthy human individuals. Some clones are missing from TCRdb's copy, which holds only in-frame ones; the method was immunoSEQ multiplex PCR. The sample shows more than 900,000 clones, approximately 78% of them seen only once. Sequenced: memory CD4+ T cells from PBMCs. The subset is: CD45RA-negative fraction. These receptor sequences come from a man aged 18 to 30 in good health. Some clones in this sample may be carry-over from other donors' samples.

The rearrangement joins TRBV7-9 to TRBJ2-1; no clear D. The CDR3 is 14 residues long. Germline loops: CDR1 SEHNR, CDR2 FQNEAQ (reference sequence). The germline V and J ends were trimmed by 5 bases and 6 bases, with 14 bases remaining between them. The CDR3, as DNA: TGTGCCAGCAGCCATAACAAGACGCGCAATGAGCAGTTCTTC. It codes for CASSHNKTRNEQFF. Looking up the rest from reference TRBV7-9 and TRBJ2-1 gives the full variable domain: DTGVSQNPRHKITKRGQNVTFRCDPISEHNRLYWYRQTLGQGPEFLTYFQNEAQLEKSRLLSDRFSAERPKGSFSTLEIQRTEQGDSAMYLCASSHNKTRNEQFFGPGTRLTVL.

This clone was observed once. The chain carries TRBV15 and TRBJ2-3; D is ambiguous. This CDR3 comprises 14 residues. In germline, CDR1 is LNHNV, CDR2 YYDKDF (reference sequence). Trimming removed 2 bases from V and 6 bases from J, with 12 bases in between. CDR3 bases: TGTGCCACCAGCAGAACTATGTCCGAGGATACGCAGTATTTT. Translated: CATSRTMSEDTQYF.

The rearrangement joins TRBV5-4 to TRBJ2-7; tentative D call: TRBD2 (6 bases). The V gene lost 7 bases and the J gene lost 4 bases, with 15 bases spanning the gap. This CDR3 is 13 amino acids long. In germline, CDR1 is SGHNT, CDR2 YYREEE (reference sequence). This CDR3 reads CASSSGVWYEQYF. The CDR3 DNA follows: TGTGCCAGCTCATCGGGAGTCTGGTACGAGCAGTACTTC. Variable domain in full (rest from reference TRBV5-4 and TRBJ2-7): ETGVTQSPTHLIKTRGQQVTLRCSSQSGHNTVSWYQQALGQGPQFIFQYYREEENGRGNFPPRFSGLQFPNYSSELNVNALELDDSALYLCASSSGVWYEQYFGPGTRLTVT.

V gene TRBV4-1 combines with J gene TRBJ2-7; D call uncertain. Trimming shortened V by 1 base and J by 10 bases, and 11 bases separated the two germline ends. This CDR3 is 12 amino acids long. Germline V lookup: CDR1 MGHRA, CDR2 YSYEKL. The CDR3 DNA reads as TGCGCCAGCAGCCAAGCGTCCGCAGCCCAGTACTTC. Amino acid sequence: CASSQASAAQYF.

This clone appeared a few times. The chain's CDR3 is CASSRLSMGGGNEQFF. The CDR3 DNA reads as TGTGCCAGCAGCCGACTATCAATGGGTGGGGGCAATGAGCAGTTCTTC. The chain combines TRBV7-9 with TRBJ2-1; D possibly matches TRBD1 or TRBD2 (5 bases each). The CDR3 loop spans 16 amino acids. The V end lost 5 bases, the J end lost 6 bases, and 20 bases lay between the germline ends. Germline V gene sequence: CDR1 SEHNR, CDR2 FQNEAQ (reference sequence).

The rearrangement links TRBV4-2 to TRBJ1-1, with TRBD1 as a possible D gene (5 bases). V dropped 4 bases and J dropped 5 bases, with 11 bases sitting between them. The CDR3 is 13 residues long. The germline CDR1 and CDR2 sequences are LGHNA and YNFKEQ. The CDR3 sequence is CASSLRGATEAFF. DNA for the CDR3: TGTGCCAGCAGCCTGAGGGGTGCGACTGAAGCTTTCTTT.

The chain joins TRBV20-1 to TRBJ1-2; no firm D call. The CDR3 sequence is 11 residues long. Per the germline V gene, CDR1 is DFQATT and CDR2 is SNEGSKA (reference sequence). The CDR3 protein is CRPVPNYGYTF. The CDR3 DNA is TGCAGGCCAGTTCCGAACTATGGCTACACCTTC.

V is TRBV30 and J is TRBJ2-5, with 11 nucleotides matching TRBD2. Germline lookup yields CDR1 GTSNPN and CDR2 SVGIG (reference sequence). The CDR3 totals 17 residues. Trimming at V came to 1 base and at J to 5 bases, leaving 12 bases not matched to a gene. The chain's CDR3 is CAWSGQLAGAFGETQYF. The CDR3 bases are TGTGCCTGGAGTGGCCAACTAGCGGGGGCTTTTGGGGAGACCCAGTACTTC.

This clone was recorded once. V usage is TRBV28 and J usage is TRBJ2-3; possibly TRBD1 for D (6 bases). The CDR3 sequence is 16 residues long. Trimming took off 3 bases at V and 2 bases at J, with 15 bases between the two ends. CDR1 MDHEN and CDR2 SYDVKM come from the germline V gene. CDR3 residues: CASSFGTLPFTDTQYF. The CDR3 DNA follows: TGTGCCAGCAGTTTCGGGACACTACCGTTCACAGATACGCAGTATTTT. Based on the CDR3 plus reference TRBV28 and TRBJ2-3, the full variable domain is DVKVTQSSRYLVKRTGEKVFLECVQDMDHENMFWYRQDPGLGLRLIYFSYDVKMKEKGDIPEGYSVSREKKERFSLILESASTNQTSMYLCASSFGTLPFTDTQYFGPGTRLTVL.

This clone appeared a few times. This may arise from a read error, as a much more abundant clone is one base away. Other DNA sequences in the sample encode the same CDR3. This chain's CDR3 is CASSVDRQETQYF. The DNA for the CDR3 is TGTGCCAGCAGCGTAGACAGACAAGAGACCCAGTACTTC. This chain uses TRBV9 with TRBJ2-5; D remains unclear. This CDR3 has 13 amino acids. The V and J ends lost 0 bases and 2 bases respectively, with 5 bases between them. Germline lookup yields CDR1 SGDLS and CDR2 YYNGEE.

This clone was detected once. Here the CDR3 reads CASSPPGQSPGNTGELFF. CDR3 coding DNA: TGTGCCAGCTCACCACCAGGACAGTCCCCAGGAAACACCGGGGAGCTGTTTTTT. The chain combines TRBV18 with TRBJ2-2; D perhaps matches TRBD1 (6 bases). CDR1 is KGHSH, CDR2 LQKENI, per germline. The CDR3 consists of 18 residues. Trimming removed 0 bases at V and 2 bases at J, with 16 bases between.

Of note for this clone: Other DNA sequences in the sample encode the same CDR3. The gene calls are TRBV27 and TRBJ2-7; possibly TRBD1 for D (6 bases). CDR1 MNHEY and CDR2 SMNVEV come from the germline V gene (reference sequence). The CDR3 consists of 13 residues. Trimming left V 5 bases short and J 4 bases short, with 12 bases between. The CDR3 DNA follows: TGTGCCAGCAGTCCCCAGGGGCGATACGAGCAGTACTTC. This translates into CASSPQGRYEQYF.

The chain carries TRBV28 and TRBJ2-1; the match to TRBD2 covers 8 bases. Germline V CDR1 and CDR2: MDHEN, SYDVKM. Trimming took 5 bases from V and 3 from J; bases not matched to a gene: 9. The CDR3 spans 16 residues. The CDR3 sequence is CASSPRIAGNYNEQFF. In nucleotides, the CDR3 is TGTGCCAGCAGTCCTCGAATAGCGGGGAACTACAATGAGCAGTTCTTC. The complete variable domain, with remaining parts taken from reference TRBV28 and TRBJ2-1, reads DVKVTQSSRYLVKRTGEKVFLECVQDMDHENMFWYRQDPGLGLRLIYFSYDVKMKEKGDIPEGYSVSREKKERFSLILESASTNQTSMYLCASSPRIAGNYNEQFFGPGTRLTVL.

Here the CDR3 DNA reads TGTGCCAGCAGCGCCACAGGGAAATCTTCCTCTGGAAACACCATATATTTT. Translation gives CASSATGKSSSGNTIYF. The J gene is TRBJ1-3, the V gene TRBV2; D perhaps matches TRBD1 (6 bases). From germline, CDR1 is SNHLY and CDR2 FYNNEI. V was cut by 6 bases and J by 0 bases, with 18 bases left in between. The CDR3 contains 17 residues.

The V gene is TRBV6-5, the J gene TRBJ1-4; unclear D gene. Trimming took off 2 bases at V and 2 bases at J, with 12 bases between the two ends. The CDR3 covers 16 residues. Per germline, CDR1 MNHEY and CDR2 SVGAGI. The DNA of the CDR3 is TGTGCCAGCAGTTACGATATCGAACCCACTAATGAAAAACTGTTTTTT. This gives the protein CASSYDIEPTNEKLFF.

This chain joins TRBV29-1 and TRBJ2-7; 10 nucleotides align to TRBD1. CDR3 length: 15 residues. The germline gives CDR1 SQVTM, CDR2 ANQGSEA. The ends lost 5 bases at V and 5 bases at J; junction bases unmatched: 12. The DNA of the CDR3 is TGCAGCGTTTCGTGGGACAGGGGCGGTCTGGACGAGCAGTACTTC. Its protein is CSVSWDRGGLDEQYF.

The genes are TRBV19 and TRBJ2-2, with D perhaps TRBD1 (6 bases). Trimming removed 5 bases from V and 1 base from J, with 11 bases in between. Per the germline V gene, CDR1 is LNHDA and CDR2 is SQIVND (reference sequence). There are 15 residues in the CDR3. The chain's CDR3 is CASSPGTRNTGELFF. The CDR3 DNA follows: TGTGCCAGTAGTCCAGGGACAAGGAACACCGGGGAGCTGTTTTTT. Supplemented by reference TRBV19 and TRBJ2-2, the full variable domain reads DGGITQSPKYLFRKEGQNVTLSCEQNLNHDAMYWYRQDPGQGLRLIYYSQIVNDFQKGDIAEGYSVSREKKESFPLTVTSAQKNPTAFYLCASSPGTRNTGELFFGEGSRLTVL.

The J gene is TRBJ2-3, the V gene TRBV29-1; TRBD2 matches at 11 bases. Germline values: CDR1 SQVTM, CDR2 ANQGSEA. The CDR3 consists of 14 residues. V gave up 7 bases and J gave up 0 bases; unmatched junction bases: 3. The CDR3 DNA follows: TGCAGCGCCGGGACTAGCGGAAGCACAGATACGCAGTATTTT. This gives the protein CSAGTSGSTDTQYF.

The chain combines TRBV27 with TRBJ1-5; possible D gene TRBD1, 5 bases. The CDR3 spans 14 residues. Germline CDR1 reads MNHEY; CDR2 reads SMNVEV (reference sequence). V lost 8 bases, J lost 8 bases, and 19 bases lay in between. The CDR3 region has the DNA TGTGCCAGCCGCGCGTACTCCATGGGGGAGCCCCAGCATTTT. Its translation: CASRAYSMGEPQHF.

V is TRBV2 and J is TRBJ2-3, with TRBD2 matching 8 bases. CDR3 length equals 15 residues. With V trimmed by 7 bases and J by 2 bases, 8 bases remained unmatched. CDR1 and CDR2 from the germline V gene are SNHLY and FYNNEI. The CDR3 loop reads CASNMGREVTDTQYF. CDR3 nucleotide sequence: TGTGCCAGCAACATGGGGCGGGAGGTCACAGATACGCAGTATTTT.

CDR3 sequence (DNA): TGTGCAAGTCGCCCCCCCGGAAAGAACACTGAAGCTTTCTTT. Encoded protein: CASRPPGKNTEAFF. This chain uses TRBV12-2 with TRBJ1-1. TRBV12-2 counts as a pseudogene. The length of the CDR3 is 14 residues.

The chain combines TRBV5-1 with TRBJ1-1; D not certain. Trimming stripped 3 bases from V and 4 bases from J, with 7 bases between. The length of the CDR3 is 12 residues. Germline-derived CDR1 and CDR2 are SGHRS and YFSETQ. The CDR3 here is CASSSLSTEAFF. CDR3 nucleotide sequence: TGCGCCAGCAGCTCCCTTAGCACTGAAGCTTTCTTT.

This sequence joins TRBV9 and TRBJ1-1, with D perhaps matching TRBD1 (6 bases). Per germline, CDR1 SGDLS and CDR2 YYNGEE. The CDR3 loop spans 17 amino acids. The germline V and J ends were trimmed by 3 bases and 5 bases, with 23 bases remaining between them. CDR3 loop: CASSADPNRAGRTEAFF. The CDR3 DNA follows: TGTGCCAGCAGCGCAGACCCAAACAGGGCCGGTAGGACTGAAGCTTTCTTT.

In regard to this clone: Other nucleotide sequences in the sample specify the same CDR3. In DNA form, the CDR3 reads TGTGCCAGCAGTTTAGATAGGGGCTACAATGAGCAGTTCTTC. Translated, it gives CASSLDRGYNEQFF. This chain links TRBV27 with TRBJ2-1; D perhaps matches TRBD1 (5 bases). Germline loops: CDR1 MNHEY, CDR2 SMNVEV (reference sequence). Trimming left V 2 bases short and J 3 bases short, with 8 bases between. This CDR3 comprises 14 residues.

J is TRBJ2-7 and V is TRBV18; D may be TRBD2 (6 bases). Deletions cut 0 bases from V and 7 bases from J, with 16 bases between. The CDR3 length is 15 residues. Per the germline V gene, CDR1 is KGHSH and CDR2 is LQKENI. The CDR3 bases are TGTGCCAGCTCACCACCGGGACTCAAGGGCGGGGAGCAGTACTTC. Translated: CASSPPGLKGGEQYF. Full variable domain (missing parts from reference TRBV18 and TRBJ2-7): NAGVMQNPRHLVRRRGQEARLRCSPMKGHSHVYWYRQLPEEGLKFMVYLQKENIIDESGMPKERFSAEFPKEGPSILRIQQVVRGDSAAYFCASSPPGLKGGEQYFGPGTRLTVT.

V is TRBV9 and J is TRBJ1-2; possibly TRBD1 for D (5 bases). Germline assignment: CDR1 SGDLS and CDR2 YYNGEE. With 4 bases removed from V and 4 bases from J, the gap between germline ends came to 11 bases. The CDR3 has 13 residues. The CDR3 region is CASSPGGIYGYTF. CDR3 bases: TGTGCCAGCAGCCCGGGGGGGATCTATGGCTACACCTTC. Drawing the rest from reference TRBV9 and TRBJ1-2, the complete variable domain is DSGVTQTPKHLITATGQRVTLRCSPRSGDLSVYWYQQSLDQGLQFLIQYYNGEERAKGNILERFSAQQFPDLHSELNLSSLELGDSALYFCASSPGGIYGYTFGSGTRLTVV.

This chain joins TRBV6-6 and TRBJ1-2; TRBD1 aligns across 9 bases. The germline V gene encodes CDR1 MNHNY and CDR2 SVGAGI (reference sequence). The CDR3 length is 14 residues. With 0 bases clipped from V and 7 bases from J, the junction kept 3 bases outside the gene matches. Written as DNA, the CDR3 is TGTGCCAGCAGTTACTCGGGACAGGGTCGTGGCTACACCTTC. Its translation: CASSYSGQGRGYTF.

This clone was detected once. The chain is built from TRBV2 and TRBJ2-1, with D unresolved. Trimming cost V 4 bases and J 0 bases, with 16 bases left between them. Germline CDR1 reads SNHLY; CDR2 reads FYNNEI. This CDR3 contains 17 residues. The CDR3 sequence is CASSGFTTLSSYNEQFF. The CDR3 nucleotides read TGTGCCAGCAGTGGGTTTACGACCCTGAGCTCCTACAATGAGCAGTTCTTC. The full variable domain, its missing parts supplied by reference TRBV2 and TRBJ2-1, is EPEVTQTPSHQVTQMGQEVILRCVPISNHLYFYWYRQILGQKVEFLVSFYNNEISEKSEIFDDQFSVERPDGSNFTLKIRSTKLEDSAMYFCASSGFTTLSSYNEQFFGPGTRLTVL.

This chain uses TRBV28 with TRBJ2-3; 8 nucleotides align to TRBD2. The CDR3 loop spans 13 amino acids. Germline values: CDR1 MDHEN, CDR2 SYDVKM. Unmatched junction bases numbered 3, after V lost 10 bases and J lost 0 bases. The CDR3 DNA reads TGTGCCACCAGCGGGGGAAGCACAGATACGCAGTATTTT. This codes for CATSGGSTDTQYF. Complete variable domain (other parts from reference TRBV28 and TRBJ2-3): DVKVTQSSRYLVKRTGEKVFLECVQDMDHENMFWYRQDPGLGLRLIYFSYDVKMKEKGDIPEGYSVSREKKERFSLILESASTNQTSMYLCATSGGSTDTQYFGPGTRLTVL.